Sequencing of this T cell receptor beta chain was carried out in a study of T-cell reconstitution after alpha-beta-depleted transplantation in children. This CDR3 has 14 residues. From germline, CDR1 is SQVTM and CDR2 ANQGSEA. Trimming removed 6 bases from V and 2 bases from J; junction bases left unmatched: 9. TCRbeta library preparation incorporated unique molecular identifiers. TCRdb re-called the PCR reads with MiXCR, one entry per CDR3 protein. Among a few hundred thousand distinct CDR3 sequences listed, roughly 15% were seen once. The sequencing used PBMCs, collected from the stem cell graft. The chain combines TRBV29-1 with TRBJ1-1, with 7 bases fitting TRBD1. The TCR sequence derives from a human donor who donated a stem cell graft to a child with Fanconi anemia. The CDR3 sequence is CSVDPGQINTEAFF. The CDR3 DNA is TGCAGCGTCGACCCGGGACAGATTAACACTGAAGCTTTCTTT.